Below, 9 T cell receptor beta chains from the same sample are listed, as sequenced in a study of blood T cell repertoires in COVID-19. Method: immunoSEQ multiplex PCR; TCRdb's copy keeps in-frame clones and lacks some. The sample carries 270,000 or so clones, roughly 89% recorded once. The material sequenced was peripheral blood. All receptors derive from a woman aged 25 to 39 with COVID-19, enrolled during active disease.

This clone was observed a handful of times. V is TRBV13 and J is TRBJ2-1; 12 bases are a match to TRBD2. V was pared by 5 bases and J by 8 bases, with 7 bases of the junction left unmatched. The germline gives CDR1 PRHDT, CDR2 FYEKMQ (reference sequence). This CDR3 has 15 residues. This CDR3 reads CASSGLAGGIDEQFF. Written as DNA, the CDR3 is TGTGCCAGCAGCGGTCTAGCGGGGGGGATAGATGAGCAGTTCTTC.

The CDR3 DNA reads TGTGCCAGTAGTATGTGGGACAGCTCCTACGAGCAGTACTTC. It yields the protein CASSMWDSSYEQYF. This sequence joins TRBV19 and TRBJ2-7; 7 bases line up with TRBD1. The CDR3 spans 14 residues. Germline CDR1 and CDR2: LNHDA and SQIVND (reference sequence). V was clipped by 3 bases and J by 0 bases; unmatched bases: 2.

J is TRBJ2-7 and V is TRBV4-1; 15 nucleotides match TRBD2. Per the germline V gene, CDR1 is MGHRA and CDR2 is YSYEKL. The length of the CDR3 is 17 residues. J was trimmed by 6 bases and V by 2 bases; bases with no gene match: 8. CDR3 DNA: TGCGCCAGCAGCCAAATAGGGACTAGCGGGGGGCGGGGCGAGCAGTACTTC. As protein: CASSQIGTSGGRGEQYF.

The rearrangement joins TRBV7-8 to TRBJ2-5; 11 nucleotides match TRBD2. V was clipped by 5 bases and J by 2 bases; unmatched bases: 4. CDR1 and CDR2 (germline): SGHVS, FQNEAQ. The CDR3 covers 15 residues. The chain's CDR3 is CASSPTSGGQETQYF. The CDR3 DNA follows: TGTGCCAGCAGCCCTACTAGCGGGGGACAAGAGACCCAGTACTTC.

The chain joins TRBV5-1 to TRBJ2-1; 9 bases fit TRBD1. The length of the CDR3 is 16 residues. Germline CDR1 reads SGHRS; CDR2 reads YFSETQ. Trimming removed 7 bases from V and 9 bases from J; junction bases left unmatched: 17. This chain's CDR3 is CASVPGAGTGGGEQFF. The DNA for the CDR3 is TGCGCCAGCGTTCCTGGGGCCGGAACAGGGGGCGGTGAGCAGTTCTTC. The full variable domain, with the rest looked up from reference TRBV5-1 and TRBJ2-1, is KAGVTQTPRYLIKTRGQQVTLSCSPISGHRSVSWYQQTPGQGLQFLFEYFSETQRNKGNFPGRFSGRQFSNSRSEMNVSTLELGDSALYLCASVPGAGTGGGEQFFGPGTRLTVL.

This clone was recorded only once. V usage is TRBV11-3 and J usage is TRBJ1-4; D perhaps matches TRBD1 (5 bases). V was cut by 5 bases and J by 4 bases, with 17 bases left in between. Germline V lookup: CDR1 SGHNT, CDR2 YENEEA. The CDR3 length is 16 residues. Here the CDR3 DNA reads TGTGCCAGCAGCCGAGGTGGACATACTATTAATGAAAAACTGTTTTTT. The encoded protein is CASSRGGHTINEKLFF.

The V and J genes are TRBV28 and TRBJ1-5; TRBD1 agrees at 7 bases. V was pared by 1 base and J by 5 bases, with 8 bases of the junction left unmatched. Germline assignment: CDR1 MDHEN and CDR2 SYDVKM. The CDR3 length is 16 residues. CDR3 DNA: TGTGCCAGCAGTTTATTAGGTCGAGGACAGGATCAGCCCCAGCATTTT. It specifies CASSLLGRGQDQPQHF.

As to this clone: The same CDR3 can be traced to other DNA sequences in this sample. The gene calls are TRBV9 and TRBJ2-7; maybe TRBD1 (6 bases). The CDR3 is 13 amino acids. V was pared by 0 bases and J by 4 bases, with 8 bases between. Germline CDR1 is SGDLS and CDR2 is YYNGEE. CDR3: CASSVGTAYEQYF. For the CDR3, the DNA is TGTGCCAGCAGCGTAGGGACAGCTTACGAGCAGTACTTC.

This chain links TRBV6-1 with TRBJ2-2; 9 bases fit TRBD2. Trimming cost V 4 bases and J 4 bases; bases outside gene matches: 7. The CDR3 sequence is 16 residues long. Per germline, CDR1 MNHNS and CDR2 SASEGT. The CDR3 DNA sequence: TGTGCCAGCAGTGGTTTAGCGGGGGACCCCACCGGGGAGCTGTTTTTT. This gives the protein CASSGLAGDPTGELFF.